This is a list of T cell receptor beta chains from one sample in a study of T cell repertoires in cytomegalovirus infection. TCRdb recomputed calls from the reads with MiXCR, one row per CDR3 protein. In the table there are a few hundred thousand distinct CDR3 sequences, under 45% of which are singletons. Their antigens remain unidentified. The material was cultured PBMCs, obtained from culture after CMV antigen stimulation. The receptors originated from a human donor in good health (CMV status not recorded). Some clones in this sample may be carry-over from other donors' samples. CDR3s include the opening cysteine and the closing phenylalanine or tryptophan. The order of the fields is V gene, CDR3 protein.

TRBV6-6	CASSLDSTGYGYTF
TRBV10-3	CAISKDRVSYYGYTF
TRBV6-5	CASSRGLGIDTQYF
TRBV27	CASGGDRLSQPQHF
TRBV19	CASSRNRGANGELFF
TRBV7-2	CASGLGHIISYEQYF
TRBV7-2	CASSYSGGAPDTQYF
TRBV7-6	CASSLQGLDQPQHF
TRBV7-2	CASSLVSLTSTSGYF
TRBV7-2	CASRYRTSDYNEQFF
TRBV5-1	CASSLSYSYNEQFF
TRBV6-6	CASRDDYNEQFF
TRBV5-1	CARRAVGQKTGNEQFF
TRBV4-3	CASSKEGGIGELFF
TRBV7-2	CASSSGGSVRTQYF
TRBV19	CASTPPWGDGYTF
TRBV5-4	CASKLQGAPETQYF
TRBV19	CASSTRGGNEQFF
TRBV7-9	CASSHDRGGGYTF
TRBV20-1	CSARDYEERDGETQYF
TRBV7-2	CASSLAGPLSNQPQHF
TRBV6-2/TRBV6-3	CASSYRDSRDTQYF
TRBV4-1	CASSPTGLGDTQYF
TRBV6-5	CASSYSSTGHYEQYF
TRBV5-1	CASSPGAATYEQYF
TRBV6-1	CASSEPSGGAKDTQYF
TRBV7-2	CASSPKSGADTQYF
TRBV12-3/TRBV12-4	CASSQGMNTEAFF
TRBV7-2	CASSLAPSGGQETQYF
TRBV10-3	CAISDYTGTGTGQPQHF
TRBV7-6	CASSSDVGQPQHF
TRBV12-3/TRBV12-4	CASSPRTSRDGYTF
TRBV15	CATSRALAGPYEQYF
TRBV7-6	CASSQMRAEAFF
TRBV5-6	CASSLGEDRGDEQYF
TRBV11-2	CASSLVPSYNEQFF
TRBV28	CASSLSTGAGDTGELFF
TRBV4-1	CASSQVVRSPGYGNQPQHF
TRBV6-2/TRBV6-3	CASTTWTGSPEAFF
TRBV6-2/TRBV6-3	CASSYEGGELFF
TRBV12-3/TRBV12-4	CASGREPGTQYF
TRBV5-3	CASSLYATSSYNEQFF
TRBV11-2	CASSRLGISGANVLTF
TRBV7-9	CASSLSGGDEQFF
TRBV18	CASSRQGSSGNTIYF
TRBV6-8	CASSWGRRAEQGEAFF
TRBV5-5	CASSLQSLNQPQHF
TRBV7-8	CASSRNPGTRKEKLFF
TRBV7-2	CASSRGASGAGDTQYF
TRBV7-2	CASSPGLNYYGYTF
TRBV12-3/TRBV12-4	CASSPTTGVGFEQYF